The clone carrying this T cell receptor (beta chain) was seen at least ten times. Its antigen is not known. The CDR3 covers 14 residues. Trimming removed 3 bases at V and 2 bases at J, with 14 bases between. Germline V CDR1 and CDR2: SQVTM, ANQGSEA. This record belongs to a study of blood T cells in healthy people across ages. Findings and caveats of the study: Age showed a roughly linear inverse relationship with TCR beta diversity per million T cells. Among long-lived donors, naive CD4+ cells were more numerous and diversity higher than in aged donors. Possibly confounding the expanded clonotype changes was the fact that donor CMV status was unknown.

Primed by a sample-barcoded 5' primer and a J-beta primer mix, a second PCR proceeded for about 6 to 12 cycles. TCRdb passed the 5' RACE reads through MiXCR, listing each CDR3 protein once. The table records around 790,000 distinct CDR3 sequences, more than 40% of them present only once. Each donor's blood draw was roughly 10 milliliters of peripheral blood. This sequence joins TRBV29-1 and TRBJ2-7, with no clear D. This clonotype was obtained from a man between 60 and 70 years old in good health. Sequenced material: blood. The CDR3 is CSVEFSATPYEQYF. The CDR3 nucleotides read TGCAGCGTTGAGTTCAGTGCCACTCCCTACGAGCAGTACTTC.